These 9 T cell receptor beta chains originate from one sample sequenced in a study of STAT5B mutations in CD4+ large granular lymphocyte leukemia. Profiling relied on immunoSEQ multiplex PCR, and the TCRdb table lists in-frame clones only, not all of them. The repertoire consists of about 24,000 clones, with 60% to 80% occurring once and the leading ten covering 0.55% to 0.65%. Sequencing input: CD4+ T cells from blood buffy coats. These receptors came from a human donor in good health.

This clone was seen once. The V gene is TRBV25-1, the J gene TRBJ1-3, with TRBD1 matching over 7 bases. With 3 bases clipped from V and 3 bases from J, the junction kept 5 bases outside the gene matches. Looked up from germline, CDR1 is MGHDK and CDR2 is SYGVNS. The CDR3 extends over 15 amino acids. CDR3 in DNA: TGTGCCAGCAGTGACACCGGGACAGTTGGAAACACCATATATTTT. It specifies CASSDTGTVGNTIYF. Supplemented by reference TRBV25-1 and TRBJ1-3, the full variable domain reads EADIYQTPRYLVIGTGKKITLECSQTMGHDKMYWYQQDPGMELHLIHYSYGVNSTEKGDLSSESTVSRIRTEHFPLTLESARPSHTSQYLCASSDTGTVGNTIYFGEGSWLTVV.

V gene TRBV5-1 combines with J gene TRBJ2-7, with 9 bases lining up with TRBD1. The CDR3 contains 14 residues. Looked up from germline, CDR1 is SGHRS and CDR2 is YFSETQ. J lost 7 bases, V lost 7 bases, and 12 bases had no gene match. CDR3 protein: CASRLQGAQEEQYF. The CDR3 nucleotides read TGCGCCAGCCGACTACAGGGGGCGCAGGAAGAGCAGTACTTC.

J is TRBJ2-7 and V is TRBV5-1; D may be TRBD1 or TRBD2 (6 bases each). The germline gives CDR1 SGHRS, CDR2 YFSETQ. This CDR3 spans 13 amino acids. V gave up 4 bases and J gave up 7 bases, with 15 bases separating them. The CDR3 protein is CASSPGARGEQYF. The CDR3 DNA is TGCGCCAGCAGCCCGGGGGCCCGGGGTGAGCAGTACTTC.

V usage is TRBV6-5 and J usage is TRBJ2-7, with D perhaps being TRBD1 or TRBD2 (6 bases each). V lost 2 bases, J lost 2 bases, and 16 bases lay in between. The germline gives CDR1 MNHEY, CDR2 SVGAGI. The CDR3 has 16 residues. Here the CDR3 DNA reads TGTGCCAGCAGTTACGCCGCTGGAGGGGGACCCTACGAGCAGTACTTC. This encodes CASSYAAGGGPYEQYF.

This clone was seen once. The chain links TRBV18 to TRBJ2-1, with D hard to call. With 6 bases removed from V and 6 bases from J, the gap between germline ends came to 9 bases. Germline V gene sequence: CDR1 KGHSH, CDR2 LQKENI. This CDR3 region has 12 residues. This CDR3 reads CASSPQSNEQFF. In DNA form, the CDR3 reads TGTGCCAGCTCGCCGCAGAGCAATGAGCAGTTCTTC.

CDR3 loop: CASSLAGGTYEQYF. The CDR3 bases are TGTGCCAGCAGCTTGGCGGGGGGCACGTACGAGCAGTACTTC. This chain links TRBV5-6 with TRBJ2-7; D might be TRBD2 (7 bases). Trimming cost V 0 bases and J 4 bases, with 11 bases left between them. Germline V CDR1 and CDR2: SGHDT, YYEEEE. This CDR3 region has 14 residues.

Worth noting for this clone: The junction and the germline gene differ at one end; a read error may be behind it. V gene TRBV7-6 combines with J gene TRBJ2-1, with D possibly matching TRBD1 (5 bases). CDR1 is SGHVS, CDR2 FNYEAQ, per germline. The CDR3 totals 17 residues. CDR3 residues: CASSPPWAGPSDNEQFF. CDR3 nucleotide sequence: TGTGCCAGCAGCCCACCCTGGGCAGGGCCCTCCGACAATGAGCAGTTCTTC. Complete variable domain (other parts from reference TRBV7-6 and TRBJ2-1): GAGVSQSPRYKVTKRGQDVALRCDPISGHVSLYWYRQALGQGPEFLTYFNYEAQQDKSGLPNDRFSAERPEGSISTLTIQRTEQRDSAMYRCASSPPWAGPSDNEQFFGPGTRLTVL.

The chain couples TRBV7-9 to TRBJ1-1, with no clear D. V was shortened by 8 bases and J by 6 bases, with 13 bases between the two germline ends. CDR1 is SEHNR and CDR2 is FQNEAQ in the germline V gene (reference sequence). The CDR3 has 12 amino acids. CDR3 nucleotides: TGTGCCAGCCGGGGAGAGGGCGCTGAAGCTTTCTTT. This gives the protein CASRGEGAEAFF.

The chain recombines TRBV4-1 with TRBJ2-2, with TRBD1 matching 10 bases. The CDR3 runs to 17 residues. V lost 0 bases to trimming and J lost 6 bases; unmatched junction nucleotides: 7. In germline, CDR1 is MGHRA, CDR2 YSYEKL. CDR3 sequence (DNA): TGCGCCAGCAGCCAAGATCCTGACAGGGGGCGGTCCGGGGAGCTGTTTTTT. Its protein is CASSQDPDRGRSGELFF.